This T cell receptor beta chain was obtained from a study of synovial regulatory T cells in juvenile arthritis. Sequencing was performed with immunoSEQ multiplex PCR; in TCRdb, only in-frame clones are kept and a portion is missing. The clone table shows about 10,000 clones, with the ten largest holding roughly 1%. The CDR3 loop spans 15 amino acids. Only the protein is on record. The V gene's germline CDR1 is KGHSH and CDR2 LQKENI. This rearrangement joins TRBV18 to TRBJ1-2. The source of this sequence is a donor younger than 30 with juvenile idiopathic arthritis. Sequenced material: Treg cells from blood. Subset in this sample: remaining (HLA-DR-negative) circulating blood Treg cells. The CDR3 region is CASSPPPPAAYGYTF. Drawing the rest from reference TRBV18 and TRBJ1-2, the complete variable domain is NAGVMQNPRHLVRRRGQEARLRCSPMKGHSHVYWYRQLPEEGLKFMVYLQKENIIDESGMPKERFSAEFPKEGPSILRIQQVVRGDSAAYFCASSPPPPAAYGYTFGSGTRLTVV.